The rows below give T cell receptor beta chains drawn from one sample of a study of shared T cell receptors in the human thymus. The assay was immunoSEQ multiplex PCR, and TCRdb's table has in-frame clones only and misses some. Of about 710,000 clones in the sample, roughly 86% were seen once. These data also formed part of another study, on human thymus T cells.

The material sequenced was thymocytes. The source is a boy younger than two with a congenital heart defect. The CDR3 runs from the conserved cysteine through the conserved F or W. The D gene is left open where the match is weak. A clone size is listed for some rows: how often the clone was seen (once, few, many), or a class if it is expanded.

D	V	J	size	CDR3	DNA
.	TRBV7-6	TRBJ1-5	once	CASSLVVADQPQHF	TGTGCCAGCAGCTTAGTTGTCGCGGATCAGCCCCAGCATTTT
.	TRBV14	TRBJ1-1	.	CASSQDWVGGPRNTEAFF	TGTGCCAGCAGCCAAGATTGGGTGGGGGGACCGAGGAACACTGAAGCTTTCTTT
.	TRBV20-1	TRBJ1-2	.	CSAAQGTGYTF	TGCAGTGCTGCACAGGGAACGGGCTACACCTTC
TRBD2	TRBV27	TRBJ2-1	.	CASSSTSGRANEQFF	TGTGCCAGCAGTTCGACTAGCGGGAGGGCAAATGAGCAGTTCTTC
TRBD1	TRBV5-1	TRBJ1-5	.	CASDPGTGLPRQPQHF	TGCGCCAGCGACCCCGGGACAGGGCTTCCGCGGCAGCCCCAGCATTTT
.	TRBV23-1	TRBJ2-7	.	CASSQGQLGYEQYF	TGCGCCAGCAGTCAAGGGCAGTTAGGCTACGAGCAGTACTTC
TRBD1	TRBV2	TRBJ2-7	.	CASSGTGDPYEQYF	TGTGCCAGCAGTGGGACAGGGGACCCCTACGAGCAGTACTTC
.	TRBV20-1	TRBJ1-1	.	CSARIGLGAFF	TGCAGTGCTAGAATCGGACTGGGAGCTTTCTTT
.	TRBV6-6	TRBJ2-1	.	CASTQPSYNEQFF	TGTGCCAGCACACAGCCCTCCTACAATGAGCAGTTCTTC
TRBD2	TRBV27	TRBJ2-4	.	CASRLGGRGISKNIQYF	TGTGCCAGCCGATTGGGGGGGAGGGGTATCTCCAAAAACATTCAGTACTTC
.	TRBV29-1	TRBJ1-1	.	CSVEDWQGEAFF	TGCAGCGTTGAAGATTGGCAGGGTGAAGCTTTCTTT
.	TRBV28	TRBJ2-1	once	CASIRAPISYNEQFF	TGTGCCAGCATCAGAGCGCCGATCTCCTACAATGAGCAGTTCTTC
.	TRBV19	TRBJ1-4	.	CASSPQGPAFNEKLFF	TGTGCCAGTAGTCCCCAGGGCCCAGCCTTTAATGAAAAACTGTTTTTT
TRBD1	TRBV7-9	TRBJ2-7	.	CASSLGGQGASYEQYF	TGTGCCAGCAGCTTAGGAGGACAGGGGGCGAGCTACGAGCAGTACTTC
.	TRBV14	TRBJ2-3	.	CASSQGGAGVDTQYF	TGTGCCAGCAGCCAAGGAGGAGCAGGGGTAGATACGCAGTATTTT
.	TRBV14	TRBJ1-2	.	CASSGQSGYTF	TGTGCCAGCAGCGGACAGTCTGGCTACACCTTC
TRBD2	TRBV6-4	TRBJ2-2	.	CASSAGLAGVAGELFF	TGTGCCAGCAGTGCAGGACTAGCGGGAGTTGCCGGGGAGCTGTTTTTT
.	TRBV5-6	TRBJ2-7	.	CASSLNWFLRQDYEQYF	TGTGCCAGCAGCTTGAATTGGTTTCTTCGACAAGACTACGAGCAGTACTTC
.	TRBV18	TRBJ2-1	.	CASSPPGTPRTYNEQFF	TGTGCCAGCTCACCACCGGGGACACCGAGGACCTACAATGAGCAGTTCTTC
.	TRBV9	TRBJ2-3	.	CASTLSGAGADTQYF	TGTGCCAGCACCCTTTCAGGGGCGGGGGCAGATACGCAGTATTTT
.	TRBV4-2	TRBJ2-3	.	CASSQGLGMRTDTQYF	TGTGCCAGCAGCCAAGGACTAGGAATGAGAACAGATACGCAGTATTTT
TRBD2	TRBV18	TRBJ2-7	.	CASSPPVSGRNPYEQYF	TGTGCCAGCTCACCACCGGTTAGCGGGAGGAACCCCTACGAGCAGTACTTC
TRBD2	TRBV29-1	TRBJ2-2	.	CSVLSPTTEREWNTGELFF	TGCAGCGTTCTTTCCCCGACTACAGAGCGGGAGTGGAACACCGGGGAGCTGTTTTTT
.	TRBV9	TRBJ1-5	.	CASSPREGSGQPQHF	TGTGCCAGCAGCCCCCGAGAGGGATCCGGTCAGCCCCAGCATTTT
TRBD1	TRBV9	TRBJ1-2	.	CASSVASQGFGYTF	TGTGCCAGCAGCGTAGCTTCACAGGGGTTTGGCTACACCTTC
TRBD2	TRBV5-4	TRBJ2-3	.	CASSHRGDSTDTQYF	TGTGCCAGCAGCCACCGGGGGGACAGCACAGATACGCAGTATTTT
.	TRBV7-2	TRBJ1-4	.	CASTVGRAGEKLFF	TGTGCCAGCACCGTGGGGAGGGCGGGGGAAAAACTGTTTTTT
TRBD1	TRBV4-1	TRBJ1-4	once	CASSPTKISGTGNEKLFF	TGCGCCAGCAGCCCCACAAAAATATCCGGGACAGGTAATGAAAAACTGTTTTTT
.	TRBV4-3	TRBJ2-7	.	CASSQALAPYEQYF	TGCGCCAGCAGCCAAGCGCTAGCGCCCTACGAGCAGTACTTC